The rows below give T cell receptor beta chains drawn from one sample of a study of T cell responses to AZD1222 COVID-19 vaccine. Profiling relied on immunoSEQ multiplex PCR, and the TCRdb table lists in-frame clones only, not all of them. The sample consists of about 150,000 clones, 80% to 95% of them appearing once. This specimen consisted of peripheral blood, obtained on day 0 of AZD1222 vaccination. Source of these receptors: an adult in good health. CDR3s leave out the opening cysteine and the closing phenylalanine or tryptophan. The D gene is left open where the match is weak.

ASSPTAYQETQY	12	NA	TRBV19	TRBJ2-5
SAELQNEQF	9	NA	TRBV20-1	TRBJ2-1
ASSLGVSGGDEKLF	14	NA	TRBV11-2	TRBJ1-4
ASNPSGGDYEQY	12	TRBD2	TRBV19	TRBJ2-7
ASSFLETQY	9	NA	TRBV5-4	TRBJ2-5
ATSDSARPYEQY	12	NA	TRBV24-1	TRBJ2-7
ASSSGSYGYT	10	NA	TRBV5-4	TRBJ1-2
AISGFGGNTEAF	12	NA	TRBV10-3	TRBJ1-1
ASSVGVGTGGDEQF	14	TRBD1	TRBV9	TRBJ2-1
ASSSTPANTGELF	13	NA	TRBV5-1	TRBJ2-2